The sequence of this T cell receptor beta chain was determined in a study of CD8+ T cells in alopecia areata. Treatment reported: oral pan-JAK inhibitor, 5-10 mg twice daily. V lost 0 bases and J lost 3, with 11 bases in between. The germline V gene has CDR1 SGHRS and CDR2 YFSETQ. The CDR3 runs 15 residues. Extraction of RNA preceded its reverse transcription into cDNA, which served as the sequencing template. The data were produced by immunoSEQ multiplex PCR, yet TCRdb's version contains in-frame clones alone and is incomplete. Found here are fewer than 110,000 clones, more than 75% of them singletons; the top ten hold around 10%.

The sequence was collected from a human donor with alopecia areata. The rearrangement joins TRBV5-1 to TRBJ2-3; TRBD2 might be the D (5 bases). The specimen comprised CD8+ T cells sorted from blood, sampled around week 34, from a patient treated with tofacitinib. The CDR3: CASSLESGSTDTQYF. The DNA for the CDR3 is TGCGCCAGCAGCTTGGAAAGCGGTAGTACAGATACGCAGTATTTT.